Listed below are T cell receptor beta chains from one sample, sequenced in a study of blood T cell repertoires in COVID-19. Libraries were prepared by immunoSEQ multiplex PCR; TCRdb keeps only in-frame clonotypes and omits some of them. The sample includes 29,000 or so clones, around 87% of them seen just once. The sample comprised peripheral blood. These receptors were collected from a man in his sixties with acute or convalescent COVID-19. CDR3s include the opening cysteine and the closing phenylalanine or tryptophan. A D gene is named only where the DNA matches it firmly. Not all rows give a size; the values are once, few, many and, for expanded clones, a class.

TRBD1,15,-,TRBV6-5,TRBJ1-2,TGTGCCAGCAGTTACTCGTTCGACAGGGGGCATGGCTACACCTTC,CASSYSFDRGHGYTF
TRBD1,15,medium-sized,TRBV15,TRBJ1-6,TGTGCCACCAGCCTATCGACAGGGGCTAATTCACCCCTCCACTTT,CATSLSTGANSPLHF
TRBD2,16,-,TRBV7-8,TRBJ2-3,TGTGCCAGCAGCTATAACCCGGGACTAGACACAGATACGCAGTATTTT,CASSYNPGLDTDTQYF
-,14,-,TRBV5-6,TRBJ1-5,TGTGCCAGCAGCTCGACAGTTAGCAATCAGCCCCAGCATTTT,CASSSTVSNQPQHF
-,11,-,TRBV20-1,TRBJ1-1,TGCAGTTTAGCGGCGAACACTGAAGCTTTCTTT,CSLAANTEAFF
-,16,-,TRBV4-1,TRBJ1-5,TGCGCCAGCAGCCAAGATGGGGGGGCGGGCAATCAGCCCCAGCATTTT,CASSQDGGAGNQPQHF
TRBD1,15,-,TRBV11-1,TRBJ2-7,TGTGCCAGCAGCACCTTCGGACAGGGGTGGGAGGAGCAGTACTTC,CASSTFGQGWEEQYF
-,12,-,TRBV4-1,TRBJ2-5,TGCGCCAGCTCCTGGGCCAGAGAGACCCAGTACTTC,CASSWARETQYF
-,14,-,TRBV23-1,TRBJ1-1,TGCGCCAGCAGTCATTGTCCCCCCCAGACTGAAGCTTTCTTT,CASSHCPPQTEAFF
-,14,-,TRBV11-3,TRBJ2-1,TGTGCCAGCAGCTTAGGGGTAGGAGGTACTGAGCAGTTCTTC,CASSLGVGGTEQFF
-,13,-,TRBV24-1,TRBJ1-2,TGTGCCACCAGTGATTTGGCGGGATCCGGCTACACCTTC,CATSDLAGSGYTF
TRBD2,15,once,TRBV28,TRBJ2-1,TGTGCCAGCAAACTACCGGGACTAGGATACAATGAGCAGTTCTTC,CASKLPGLGYNEQFF
TRBD2,15,once,TRBV5-1,TRBJ2-5,TGCGCCAGCAGCCGAACCGGGACTACCGAAGAGACCCAGTACTTC,CASSRTGTTEETQYF
-,16,-,TRBV7-9,TRBJ2-3,TGTGCCAGCAGCCCCCCGGGCCCAGGGGGCACAGATACGCAGTATTTT,CASSPPGPGGTDTQYF
TRBD1,16,-,TRBV29-1,TRBJ2-6,TGCAGCGTCGCGGGACAGGGGAACTCTGGGGCCAACGTCCTGACTTTC,CSVAGQGNSGANVLTF
-,14,-,TRBV12-5,TRBJ1-1,TGTGCTAGTGGCCGGGGGGGGGCGGCCACTGAAGCTTTCTTT,CASGRGGAATEAFF
TRBD2,17,-,TRBV11-2,TRBJ2-1,TGTGCCAGCAGCTTAGAACTAGCGGGAGGGCCAGGGAATGAGCAGTTCTTC,CASSLELAGGPGNEQFF
TRBD2,15,-,TRBV5-4,TRBJ2-7,TGTGCCAGCAGACCCCGGGGGGGGGACTCCTACGAGCAGTACTTC,CASRPRGGDSYEQYF
-,14,-,TRBV6-5,TRBJ1-4,TGTGCCAGCAGGGATTCGGGGTGGGAAGAAAAACTGTTTTTT,CASRDSGWEEKLFF
-,13,once,TRBV2,TRBJ1-6,TGTGCCAGCAGCAGGGGTAACGATTCACCCCTCCACTTT,CASSRGNDSPLHF
TRBD1,19,few,TRBV11-3,TRBJ2-3,TGTGCCAGCAGCGGAGACAGGGCTTCGGCCTTGTCTAGCACAGATACGCAGTATTTT,CASSGDRASALSSTDTQYF
TRBD2,14,-,TRBV5-1,TRBJ2-2,TGCGCCAGCAGTTCAGGCGGGGGATTAGGGGAGCTGTTTTTT,CASSSGGGLGELFF
TRBD1,17,-,TRBV7-2,TRBJ1-5,TGTGCCAGCAGCTTCACCTCAGGGGGCGGTGGCAATCAGCCCCAGCATTTT,CASSFTSGGGGNQPQHF
-,13,-,TRBV28,TRBJ2-7,TGTGCCAGCAGCCTTCCGAACCAGGACGAGCAGTACTTC,CASSLPNQDEQYF
-,13,-,TRBV9,TRBJ2-7,TGTGCCAGCAGCGTAGACGAGCCCTACGAGCAGTACTTC,CASSVDEPYEQYF
TRBD1,14,-,TRBV30,TRBJ1-3,TGTGCCTGCAGCTCAGGGGGCTCTGGAAACACCATATATTTT,CACSSGGSGNTIYF
-,14,-,TRBV6-6,TRBJ1-1,TGTGCCAGCAGCGGTAGGGGTGAGGCGACTGAAGCTTTCTTT,CASSGRGEATEAFF
TRBD2,14,-,TRBV7-9,TRBJ2-7,TGTGCCAGCAGCTCCACTAGCGGACCCTACGAGCAGTACTTC,CASSSTSGPYEQYF
TRBD1,16,-,TRBV28,TRBJ2-3,TGTGCCAGCAGTTTGACAGGGGGTATTGAAGGGGGTACGCAGTATTTT,CASSLTGGIEGGTQYF
-,13,-,TRBV11-3,TRBJ1-3,TGTGGCAGGGGCCACCTCTCTGGAAACACCATATATTTT,CGRGHLSGNTIYF
-,13,few,TRBV11-2,TRBJ1-1,TGTGCCAGCAGCTTTATCCAGGGCGATGAAGCTTTCTTT,CASSFIQGDEAFF
TRBD2,17,-,TRBV5-3,TRBJ2-2,TGTGCCAGAAGCTTGGGACTAGCGGGAGTGGGAACCGGGGAGCTGTTTTTT,CARSLGLAGVGTGELFF
-,14,once,TRBV18,TRBJ2-7,TGTGCCAGCTCACCACGGGAAGGGGTCCACGAGCAGTACTTC,CASSPREGVHEQYF
TRBD1,15,-,TRBV27,TRBJ1-5,TGTGCCAGCAGCATGACAGGGGGCAGCAATCAGCCCCAGCATTTT,CASSMTGGSNQPQHF
TRBD1,15,-,TRBV5-4,TRBJ1-1,TGTGCCAGCAGCCTGGGGGACAGGGTGAACACTGAAGCTTTCTTT,CASSLGDRVNTEAFF
TRBD1,14,-,TRBV5-6,TRBJ2-7,TGTGCCAGCAGCTGGACAGGGAAGTCCTACGAGCAGTACTTC,CASSWTGKSYEQYF
TRBD1,15,-,TRBV10-1,TRBJ2-7,TGCGCCAGCAGCTCCCGACAGGGAAGGTCCTACGAGCAGTACTTC,CASSSRQGRSYEQYF
TRBD1,17,-,TRBV11-2,TRBJ1-1,TGTGCCAGCAGCTTAGGTAAAAACAGACAGGGAGACACTGAAGCTTTCTTT,CASSLGKNRQGDTEAFF
-,16,-,TRBV19,TRBJ1-5,TGTGCCAGTAGTCACCGGATCACAGGACCCAATCAGCCCCAGCATTTT,CASSHRITGPNQPQHF
TRBD1,14,few,TRBV5-5,TRBJ1-1,TGTGCCAGCAGCTCCAGGGGGCTCGTCACTGAAGCTTTCTTT,CASSSRGLVTEAFF
TRBD1,19,-,TRBV7-2,TRBJ1-3,TGTGCCAGCAGCTTTCACGGACAGGGGGCGCTCAACTCTGGAAACACCATATATTTT,CASSFHGQGALNSGNTIYF
-,15,-,TRBV10-2,TRBJ1-5,TGCGCCAGCAGTGCATCCTTCCTCGGGAATCAGCCCCAGCATTTT,CASSASFLGNQPQHF
TRBD2,18,-,TRBV6-2/TRBV6-3,TRBJ2-2,TGTGCCAGCAGTTACGGGGGTGGCGGGAGGGCCGCCGCCGGGGAGCTGTTTTTT,CASSYGGGGRAAAGELFF
-,14,-,TRBV27,TRBJ2-2,TGTGCCAGCAGTGGGACAATTAACACCGGGGAGCTGTTTTTT,CASSGTINTGELFF
-,16,-,TRBV7-9,TRBJ2-2,TGTGCCAGCAGCTACCCAAGCGGGTTGAGGACCGGGGAGCTGTTTTTT,CASSYPSGLRTGELFF
-,15,-,TRBV5-1,TRBJ1-1,TGCGCCAGCAGGAAGGAGGCGACAGGGAACACTGAAGCTTTCTTT,CASRKEATGNTEAFF
-,14,-,TRBV18,TRBJ1-2,TGTGCCAGCTCCCTCTTAAGGGAGGATGGTGGCTACACCTTC,CASSLLREDGGYTF
-,14,-,TRBV11-1,TRBJ1-2,TGTGCCAGCAGCCACTACGGGGGGCTGCTTGGCTACACCTTC,CASSHYGGLLGYTF
-,14,-,TRBV9,TRBJ2-7,TGTGCCAGCAGCGTAAGGTCCCCCTCCGGGGAGCAGTACTTC,CASSVRSPSGEQYF
TRBD2,16,-,TRBV7-3,TRBJ2-2,TGTGCCAGCAGCTGGGGGAGGGGTGCCCTTGGCGGGGAGCTGTTTTTT,CASSWGRGALGGELFF
-,16,-,TRBV9,TRBJ2-7,TGTGCCAGCAGCGTAGGATCCGCGGGAAGCTCCTACGAGCAGTACTTC,CASSVGSAGSSYEQYF
TRBD2,16,-,TRBV5-5,TRBJ2-5,TGTGCCAGCAGCTTGGGGCTAGCGGGGGGGCAAGAGACCCAGTACTTC,CASSLGLAGGQETQYF
-,14,-,TRBV4-1,TRBJ2-1,TGCGCCAGCAGCGCCAGGGGAACGGGCAATGAGCAGTTCTTC,CASSARGTGNEQFF
-,14,-,TRBV10-1,TRBJ1-1,TGCGCCAGCAGTGAGTCTCGTGGAGTAAATGAAGCTTTCTTT,CASSESRGVNEAFF
-,15,-,TRBV18,TRBJ1-6,TGTGCCAGCTCACCGACAGTTGACTATAATTCACCCCTCCACTTT,CASSPTVDYNSPLHF
TRBD1,17,-,TRBV5-6,TRBJ2-7,TGTGCCAGCAGCTTTTTTGGCCGGACAGGGAGCTCCTACGAGCAGTACTTC,CASSFFGRTGSSYEQYF
-,13,-,TRBV2,TRBJ2-1,TGTGCCAGCAGCCCGGGACAGGGACTAGGGCAGTTCTTC,CASSPGQGLGQFF